This TCR beta chain was captured by sequencing in a study of shared clonotypes between healthy human individuals. Study-wide results and limits: Among a few donors, roughly 5.5% of naive CD4 clonotypes were found in common. For sorted subsets, rarefaction showed incomplete sequencing despite large depth.

Every contributor of samples was a Caucasian grown-up residing in Nashville, Tennessee. Remarks on this clone: The target antigen is unknown.

The ends lost 2 bases at V and 2 bases at J; junction bases unmatched: 9. CDR3 size: 16 residues. Germline loops: CDR1 MNHEY, CDR2 SVGAGI. Measured with immunoSEQ multiplex PCR; TCRdb has only the in-frame clones, and not every one. The sample has 730,000 or so clones, around 72% seen once. Sample: memory CD4+ T cells sorted from blood. Subset noted: CD45RA-negative fraction. The V and J genes are TRBV6-5 and TRBJ2-7; TRBD1 agrees at 7 bases. The sequence was collected from a woman aged 30 to 39 in good health. CDR3 loop: CASSYNPTGITYEQYF. CDR3 coding DNA: TGTGCCAGCAGTTACAATCCGACAGGGATAACCTACGAGCAGTACTTC.